The rows below give T cell receptor beta chains drawn from one sample of a study of PD-L1 blockade in urothelial cancer. Only in-frame clones appear in the TCRdb table, and some are missing; sequencing was by immunoSEQ multiplex PCR. This table holds 55,000 to 70,000 clones, approximately 86% found once. The sample in question was PBMCs, obtained around atezolizumab (anti-PD-L1) treatment. Receptors originate from a man between 50 and 59 years old with urothelial cancer. The CDR3 runs from the conserved cysteine through the conserved F or W. A D gene is named only where the DNA matches it firmly. Expanded clones get a size class; other rows say once, few or many, or leave the size out.

.,TRBJ2-4,.,TRBV18,CASSPPDTTRLNKNIQYF,TGTGCCAGCTCACCACCGGACACAACTCGTCTGAACAAAAACATTCAGTACTTC
TRBD1,TRBJ1-5,once,TRBV28,CASSSLAGTANQPQHF,TGTGCCAGCAGTTCTCTGGCCGGGACAGCAAATCAGCCCCAGCATTTT
TRBD1,TRBJ2-7,.,TRBV25-1,CASAAARGQGAYEQYF,TGTGCCAGCGCAGCAGCAAGGGGACAGGGGGCGTACGAGCAGTACTTC
.,TRBJ2-1,.,TRBV9,CASSVAVISDNEQFF,TGTGCCAGCAGCGTAGCGGTTATTTCCGACAATGAGCAGTTCTTC
TRBD1,TRBJ1-1,few,TRBV18,CASTDRATEAFF,TGTGCCAGTACGGACAGGGCCACTGAAGCTTTCTTT
TRBD1,TRBJ1-6,.,TRBV27,CASSARTRQGLNSPLHF,TGTGCCAGCAGTGCCCGCACCCGACAGGGATTAAATTCACCCCTCCACTTT
TRBD2,TRBJ2-1,.,TRBV7-2,CASRPLAGASSYNEQFF,TGTGCCAGCAGACCATTAGCGGGGGCCAGCTCCTACAATGAGCAGTTCTTC
.,TRBJ1-1,.,TRBV10-3,CATRRGMNTEAFF,TGTGCCACGCGAAGGGGTATGAACACTGAAGCTTTCTTT
TRBD2,TRBJ2-7,.,TRBV2,CASRTLADSYEQYF,TGTGCCAGCAGAACTCTAGCGGATTCCTACGAGCAGTACTTC
TRBD2,TRBJ2-7,.,TRBV28,CASSLAGVAYEQYF,TGTGCCAGCTCCCTGGCGGGGGTGGCCTACGAGCAGTACTTC
TRBD1,TRBJ2-7,.,TRBV19,CASRLRDRGYEQYF,TGTGCCAGTAGACTCCGGGACAGGGGGTACGAGCAGTACTTC
.,TRBJ2-5,.,TRBV9,CASSVATRGSGRFQETQYF,TGTGCCAGCAGCGTAGCGACGAGGGGTAGCGGAAGATTTCAAGAGACCCAGTACTTC
TRBD2,TRBJ2-7,.,TRBV4-1,CASSQDPSGSRYEQYF,TGCGCCAGCAGCCAAGATCCTAGCGGGAGTAGGTACGAGCAGTACTTC
TRBD1,TRBJ2-2,.,TRBV30,CAWTDRGKPGELFF,TGTGCCTGGACTGACAGGGGAAAACCCGGGGAGCTGTTTTTT
TRBD2,TRBJ2-7,.,TRBV28,CASSSTGTSGYEQYF,TGTGCCAGCAGCTCAACCGGGACTAGCGGCTACGAGCAGTACTTC
TRBD2,TRBJ2-4,.,TRBV5-1,CASSRGQEVAGGSKNIQYF,TGCGCCAGCAGCAGGGGACAGGAGGTAGCGGGAGGTTCCAAAAACATTCAGTACTTC
TRBD2,TRBJ2-1,.,TRBV7-9,CASSLELAGGEQFF,TGTGCCAGCAGCTTAGAACTAGCGGGAGGTGAGCAGTTCTTC
.,TRBJ1-1,.,TRBV6-1,CASKKGLVAEAFF,TGTGCCAGCAAAAAGGGACTTGTGGCTGAAGCTTTCTTT
.,TRBJ1-1,.,TRBV7-9,CASSIDRNEAFF,TGTGCCAGCAGCATAGACAGAAATGAAGCTTTCTTT
.,TRBJ1-2,.,TRBV5-1,CASSPRTSVTSYGYTF,TGCGCCAGCAGCCCTAGGACATCGGTCACGAGCTATGGCTACACCTTC
TRBD2,TRBJ2-3,.,TRBV6-1,CASSDGTSFRDTQYF,TGTGCCAGCAGTGACGGGACTAGCTTTCGAGATACGCAGTATTTT
.,TRBJ2-7,.,TRBV6-1,CASTSAYEQYF,TGTGCCAGCACATCAGCCTACGAGCAGTACTTC
.,TRBJ2-7,.,TRBV28,CASRRPGTSSSYEQYF,TGTGCCAGCAGGAGACCCGGGACTTCTAGCTCCTACGAGCAGTACTTC
.,TRBJ2-1,.,TRBV18,CASSEGTGREQFF,TGTGCCAGCTCAGAGGGTACAGGGCGGGAGCAGTTCTTC
.,TRBJ1-4,.,TRBV4-2,CASSQDSATNEKLFF,TGTGCCAGCAGCCAAGACTCAGCAACTAATGAAAAACTGTTTTTT
.,TRBJ2-6,.,TRBV9,CASSIQGTGANVLTF,TGTGCCAGCAGCATCCAGGGTACCGGGGCCAACGTCCTGACTTTC
.,TRBJ1-2,.,TRBV28,CASSLPGDHGYTF,TGTGCCAGCAGTTTACCAGGGGACCATGGCTACACCTTC
.,TRBJ2-7,.,TRBV10-1,CASSEGPGNSYEQYF,TGCGCCAGCAGTGAGGGCCCCGGGAACTCCTACGAGCAGTACTTC
.,TRBJ1-5,.,TRBV27,CASSPSWAAGAWGNQPQHF,TGTGCCAGCAGTCCCTCTTGGGCGGCAGGGGCGTGGGGCAATCAGCCCCAGCATTTT